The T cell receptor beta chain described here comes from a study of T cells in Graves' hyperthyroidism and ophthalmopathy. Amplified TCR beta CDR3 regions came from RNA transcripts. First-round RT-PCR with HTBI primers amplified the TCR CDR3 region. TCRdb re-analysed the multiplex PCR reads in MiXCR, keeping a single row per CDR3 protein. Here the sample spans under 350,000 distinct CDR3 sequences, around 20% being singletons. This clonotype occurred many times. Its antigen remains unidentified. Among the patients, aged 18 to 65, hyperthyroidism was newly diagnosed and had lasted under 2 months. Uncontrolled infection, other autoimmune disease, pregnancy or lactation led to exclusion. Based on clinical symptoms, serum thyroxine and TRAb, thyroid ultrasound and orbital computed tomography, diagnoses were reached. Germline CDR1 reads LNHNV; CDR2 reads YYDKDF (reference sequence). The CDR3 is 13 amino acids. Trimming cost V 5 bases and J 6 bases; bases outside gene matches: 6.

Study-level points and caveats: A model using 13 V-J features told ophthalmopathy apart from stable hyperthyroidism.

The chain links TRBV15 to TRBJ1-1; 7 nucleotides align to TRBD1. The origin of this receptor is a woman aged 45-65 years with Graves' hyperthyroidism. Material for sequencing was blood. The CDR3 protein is CATSRRQGSEAFF. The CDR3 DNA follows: TGTGCCACCAGCCGAAGACAGGGCTCTGAAGCTTTCTTT.